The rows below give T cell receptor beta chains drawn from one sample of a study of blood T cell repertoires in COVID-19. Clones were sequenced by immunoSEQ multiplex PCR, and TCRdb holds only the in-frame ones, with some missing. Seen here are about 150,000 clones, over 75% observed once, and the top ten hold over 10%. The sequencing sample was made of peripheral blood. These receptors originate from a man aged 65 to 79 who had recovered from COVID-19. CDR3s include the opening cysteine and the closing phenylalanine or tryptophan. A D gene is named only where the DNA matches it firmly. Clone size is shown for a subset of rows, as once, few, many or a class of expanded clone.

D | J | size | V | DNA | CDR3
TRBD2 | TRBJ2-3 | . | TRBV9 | TGTGCCAGCAGCGTGACGGGCGGGAGAGGCACAGATACGCAGTATTTT | CASSVTGGRGTDTQYF
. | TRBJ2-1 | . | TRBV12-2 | TGTGCAAGTCGCTTTCGGACACTCCATTACAATGAGCAGTTCTTC | CASRFRTLHYNEQFF
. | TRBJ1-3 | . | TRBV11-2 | TGTGCCAGCAGCTGGGCTTCTGGTACCATATATTTT | CASSWASGTIYF
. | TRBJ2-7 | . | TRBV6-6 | TGTGCCAGCAGGGGGGACATCCACTCCTACGAGCAGTACTTC | CASRGDIHSYEQYF
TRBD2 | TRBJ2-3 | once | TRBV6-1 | TGTGCCAGCAGTGAAGTTGGCGGGAGTAGAACAGATACGCAGTATTTT | CASSEVGGSRTDTQYF
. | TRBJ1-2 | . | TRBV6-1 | TGTGCCAGCAGTGAAGGGGACATCTTCTATGGCTACACCTTC | CASSEGDIFYGYTF
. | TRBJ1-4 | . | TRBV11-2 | TGTGCCAGCAGCCTATCGGGGGCTAATGAAAAACTGTTTTTT | CASSLSGANEKLFF
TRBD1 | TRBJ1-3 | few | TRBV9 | TGTGCCAGCAGCCGAGGACAGGGGGCGGGAAACACCATATATTTT | CASSRGQGAGNTIYF
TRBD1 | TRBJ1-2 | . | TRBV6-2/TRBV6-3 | TGTGCCAGCAGTTCCAGAGGGACAGGGATTTACTATGGCTACACCTTC | CASSSRGTGIYYGYTF
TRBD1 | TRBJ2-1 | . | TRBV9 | TGTGCCAGCAGCGTGCTGCAGGGGGCGGGATACAATGAGCAGTTCTTC | CASSVLQGAGYNEQFF
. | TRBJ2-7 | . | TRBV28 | TGTGCCAGCAGTGTTCCCCTCTCCTACGAGCAGTACTTC | CASSVPLSYEQYF
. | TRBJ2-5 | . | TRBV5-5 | TGTGCCAGCAGCTTGGGTGGCAGGGGGGTGGAAGAGACCCAGTACTTC | CASSLGGRGVEETQYF
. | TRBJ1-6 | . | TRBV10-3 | TGTGCCATCAGGACAGATTATAATTCACCCCTCCACTTT | CAIRTDYNSPLHF
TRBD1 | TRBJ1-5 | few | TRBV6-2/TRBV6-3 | TGTGCCAGCAGTTCGGGACAGTACAATCAGCCCCAGCATTTT | CASSSGQYNQPQHF
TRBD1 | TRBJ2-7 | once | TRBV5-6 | TGTGCCAGCAGCTGGGACAGGGGTACCTACGAGCAGTACTTC | CASSWDRGTYEQYF
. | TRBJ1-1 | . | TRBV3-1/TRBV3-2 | TGTGCCAGCAGCCAAGTTAAATACACTGAAGCTTTCTTT | CASSQVKYTEAFF
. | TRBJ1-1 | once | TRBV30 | TGTGCCTGGACAGGACAGCCGAACACTGAAGCTTTCTTT | CAWTGQPNTEAFF
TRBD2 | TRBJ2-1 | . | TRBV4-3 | TGCGCCAGCAGCCCACTAGCGGGAGTCTATGAGCAGTTCTTC | CASSPLAGVYEQFF
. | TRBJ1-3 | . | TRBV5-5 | TGTGCCAGCAGCTCCCAGTCCGGAAACACCATATATTTT | CASSSQSGNTIYF
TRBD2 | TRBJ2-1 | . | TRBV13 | TGTGCCAGCAGCAACCGGGACTACTCCTACAATGAGCAGTTCTTC | CASSNRDYSYNEQFF
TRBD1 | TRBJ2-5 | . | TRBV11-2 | TGTGCCAGCAGCTTAGGGGTCCGACAGGGGTATCAAGAGACCCAGTACTTC | CASSLGVRQGYQETQYF
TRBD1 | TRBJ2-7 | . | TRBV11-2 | TGTGCCAGCAGCGCCCGACAGGGGGTTTCCTACGAGCAGTACTTC | CASSARQGVSYEQYF
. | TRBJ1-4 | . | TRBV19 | TGTGCCAGTAGTATCGAGGCCTCCGGACTGTTTTTT | CASSIEASGLFF
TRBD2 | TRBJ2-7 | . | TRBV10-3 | TGTGCCATCAGTGAGTCGGTATTAGCGGGGGACTACGAGCAGTACTTC | CAISESVLAGDYEQYF
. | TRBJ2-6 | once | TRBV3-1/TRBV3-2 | TGTGCCAGCAGCCATGACAGGAACTCTGGGGCCAACGTCCTGACTTTC | CASSHDRNSGANVLTF
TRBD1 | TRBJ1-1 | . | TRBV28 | TGTGCCAGCAGTTTTGGGACAGCCCTCCAAGCTTTCTTT | CASSFGTALQAFF
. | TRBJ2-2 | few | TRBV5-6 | TGTGCCAGCAGCAGTACAGGGGGGGTCACCGGGGAGCTGTTTTTT | CASSSTGGVTGELFF
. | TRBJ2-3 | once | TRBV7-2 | TGTGCCAGCAGCTTTGTGGTGGGAGCCCCAGATACGCAGTATTTT | CASSFVVGAPDTQYF
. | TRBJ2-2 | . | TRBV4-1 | TGCGCCAGCAGCCAAGGTTTTAGCGCGAACACCGGGGAGCTGTTTTTT | CASSQGFSANTGELFF
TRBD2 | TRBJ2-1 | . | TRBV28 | TGTGCCAGCAGAGGACTAGCGGATTACAATGAGCAGTTCTTC | CASRGLADYNEQFF
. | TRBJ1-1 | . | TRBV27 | TGTGCCAGCAGTCCTCTGGGGCAGCCGAACACTGAAGCTTTCTTT | CASSPLGQPNTEAFF
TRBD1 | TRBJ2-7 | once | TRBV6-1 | TGTGCCAGCAGTGATACAGGGGGACCCTACGAGCAGTACTTC | CASSDTGGPYEQYF
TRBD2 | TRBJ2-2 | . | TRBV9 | TGTGCCAGCAGCGCTTCCGGGACTAGCGGGGTCGCGAACACCGGGGAGCTGTTTTTT | CASSASGTSGVANTGELFF
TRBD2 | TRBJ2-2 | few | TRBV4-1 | TGCGCCAGCAGACGGATGTTAAGGACTAGGCATGCCACCGGGGAGCTGTTTTTT | CASRRMLRTRHATGELFF
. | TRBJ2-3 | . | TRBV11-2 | TGTGCCAGCAGCTTATTCCAGCGGTCTAGCACAGATACGCAGTATTTT | CASSLFQRSSTDTQYF
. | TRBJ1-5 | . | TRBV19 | TGTGCCAGTAGTATTCAAACAGGGAATAGCAATCAGCCCCAGCATTTT | CASSIQTGNSNQPQHF
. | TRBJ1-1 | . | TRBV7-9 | TGTGCCAGCAGCTTAAACAGCATGAACACTGAAGCTTTCTTT | CASSLNSMNTEAFF
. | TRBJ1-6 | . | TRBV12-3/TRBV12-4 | TGTGCCAGCAGTTTAGCAGGGGTCTCACCCCTCCACTTT | CASSLAGVSPLHF
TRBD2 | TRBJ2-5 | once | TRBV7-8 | TGTGCCAGCAGCTTATTTGTCCGGGAGGGAGAGACCCAGTACTTC | CASSLFVREGETQYF
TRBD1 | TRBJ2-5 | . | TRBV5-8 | TGTGCCAGCAGCGCCGGGACAGGGGGAGAGACCCAGTACTTC | CASSAGTGGETQYF
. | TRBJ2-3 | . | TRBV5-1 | TGCGCCAGCAGCCCGCTTTTGGTAGACACAGATACGCAGTATTTT | CASSPLLVDTDTQYF
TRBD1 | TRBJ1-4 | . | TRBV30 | TGTGCCTGGAGTACTGGGACAGTTTTTGAAAAACTGTTTTTT | CAWSTGTVFEKLFF
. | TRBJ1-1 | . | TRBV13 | TGTGCCAGCAGCCGTGTGGGGGGGCCGAACACTGAAGCTTTCTTT | CASSRVGGPNTEAFF
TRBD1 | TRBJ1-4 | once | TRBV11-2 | TGTGCCAGCAGCTTAGGGGACAGGGGGTATTTTGAAAAACTGTTTTTT | CASSLGDRGYFEKLFF
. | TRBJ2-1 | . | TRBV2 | TGTGCCAGCAGGGACTCGCGATTCGAGCAGTTCTTC | CASRDSRFEQFF